This is a list of T cell receptor beta chains from one sample in a study of PD-L1 blockade in urothelial cancer. The assay was immunoSEQ multiplex PCR, and TCRdb's table has in-frame clones only and misses some. The sample consists of 55,000 to 85,000 clones, about four fifths of them appearing once. Here the sequenced sample was PBMCs, taken around atezolizumab (anti-PD-L1) treatment. The origin of the receptors is a woman in her 70s with urothelial cancer. Each CDR3 is given with its conserved first and last residue. The order of the fields is clone size, D gene, V gene, J gene, CDR3 protein, CDR3 DNA. A D gene is named only where the DNA matches it firmly. Part of the rows lack a size; the others show once, few, many or a class for expanded clones.

>.|TRBD1|TRBV28|TRBJ2-3
CASSSGTGILTQYF
TGTGCCAGCAGTTCCGGGACAGGGATTCTTACGCAGTATTTT
>few|TRBD2|TRBV5-1|TRBJ2-3
CASSWTSGSEGRTQYF
TGCGCCAGCAGCTGGACTAGCGGGTCGGAGGGGCGTACGCAGTATTTT
>.|TRBD1|TRBV27|TRBJ1-1
CASSRKTGGIVLNTEAFF
TGTGCCAGCAGCCGTAAGACAGGGGGAATAGTATTGAACACTGAAGCTTTCTTT
>.|.|TRBV2|TRBJ2-2
CASNLQGLTNTGELFF
TGTGCCAGCAATTTACAGGGCCTCACGAACACCGGGGAGCTGTTTTTT
>.|.|TRBV9|TRBJ2-3
CASSLTGLYTDTQYF
TGTGCCAGCAGCTTAACGGGACTGTACACAGATACGCAGTATTTT
>once|.|TRBV28|TRBJ1-4
CASSDTGFEKLFF
TGTGCCAGCAGTGATACAGGGTTCGAAAAACTGTTTTTT
>.|TRBD1|TRBV7-9|TRBJ1-3
CASRTSARTGVGNTIYF
TGTGCCAGCAGGACATCCGCCCGGACAGGGGTTGGAAACACCATATATTTT
>.|.|TRBV18|TRBJ2-1
CASSPRGSYNEQFF
TGTGCCAGCTCACCCCGGGGGTCCTACAATGAGCAGTTCTTC
>.|TRBD1|TRBV5-1|TRBJ2-1
CASSLRQGAAYNEQFF
TGCGCCAGCAGCTTGAGACAGGGGGCGGCCTACAATGAGCAGTTCTTC
>many|.|TRBV19|TRBJ2-7
CASSKTGMNLGEQYF
TGTGCCAGTAGTAAAACAGGGATGAACCTGGGCGAGCAGTACTTC
>.|TRBD1|TRBV28|TRBJ2-7
CASSLARTGPYEQYF
TGTGCCAGCAGTTTAGCTAGGACAGGTCCCTACGAGCAGTACTTC
>.|TRBD2|TRBV7-2|TRBJ2-7
CASSLTRAGAPYEQYF
TGTGCCAGCAGCTTAACTCGAGCGGGGGCACCCTACGAGCAGTACTTC
>.|.|TRBV28|TRBJ1-1
CASRLRGEAFF
TGTGCCAGCAGGCTTCGGGGTGAAGCTTTCTTT
>.|.|TRBV5-5|TRBJ2-4
CASSLDPGVNIQYF
TGTGCCAGCAGTCTGGACCCAGGGGTCAACATTCAGTACTTC
>.|.|TRBV19|TRBJ1-1
CASHIRGSDTEAFF
TGTGCCAGTCATATTCGGGGGTCGGACACTGAAGCTTTCTTT
>.|TRBD2|TRBV29-1|TRBJ2-3
CSVPLGGRADTQYF
TGCAGCGTCCCCCTGGGGGGGAGGGCTGATACGCAGTATTTT